These 18 T cell receptor beta chains came from one sample sequenced in a study of shared clonotypes between healthy human individuals. Clones were sequenced by immunoSEQ multiplex PCR, and TCRdb holds only the in-frame ones, with some missing. This sample carries a few million clones, just under 95% of them seen once, and the ten largest clones take about 0.41%. The specimen was naive CD4+ T cells from PBMCs. The subset is: CD45RA+ positively selected. These receptor sequences come from a man aged 18 to 29 in good health. Some clones in this sample may be carry-over from other donors' samples.

The J gene is TRBJ2-7, the V gene TRBV19; possibly TRBD1 for D (6 bases). The CDR3 spans 11 residues. With 6 bases removed from V and 7 bases from J, the gap between germline ends came to 10 bases. From germline, CDR1 is LNHDA and CDR2 SQIVND (reference sequence). This CDR3 is CASRSGVEQYF. For the CDR3, the DNA is TGTGCCAGTAGATCAGGGGTTGAGCAGTACTTC. The full variable domain, with the rest looked up from reference TRBV19 and TRBJ2-7, is DGGITQSPKYLFRKEGQNVTLSCEQNLNHDAMYWYRQDPGQGLRLIYYSQIVNDFQKGDIAEGYSVSREKKESFPLTVTSAQKNPTAFYLCASRSGVEQYFGPGTRLTVT.

This chain joins TRBV10-3 and TRBJ2-3; maybe TRBD2 (7 bases). Trimming removed 11 bases from V and 4 bases from J, with 13 bases in between. CDR1 ENHRY and CDR2 SYGVKD come from the germline V gene. The CDR3 is made up of 12 amino acids. This CDR3 is CALGGRSDTQYF. The CDR3 DNA reads as TGTGCCCTGGGGGGGCGCTCAGATACGCAGTATTTT.

The chain joins TRBV7-9 to TRBJ2-5, with D maybe TRBD1 (6 bases). V lost 2 bases and J 3 bases, leaving 7 bases between the germline ends. CDR1 SEHNR and CDR2 FQNEAQ come from the germline V gene (reference sequence). The CDR3 is 13 residues long. The CDR3 DNA reads TGTGCCAGCAGCTTAAACAGGGAAGAGACCCAGTACTTC. Residues: CASSLNREETQYF.

The rearrangement links TRBV7-8 to TRBJ2-7; maybe TRBD1 (6 bases). This CDR3 is 13 amino acids long. Per germline, CDR1 SGHVS and CDR2 FQNEAQ. V gave up 2 bases and J gave up 6 bases, with 11 bases separating them. Here the CDR3 reads CASSLSRGAEQYF. Written as DNA, the CDR3 is TGTGCCAGCAGCTTAAGCAGGGGCGCCGAGCAGTACTTC. The full variable domain, with the rest looked up from reference TRBV7-8 and TRBJ2-7, is GAGVSQSPRYKVAKRGQDVALRCDPISGHVSLFWYQQALGQGPEFLTYFQNEAQLDKSGLPSDRFFAERPEGSVSTLKIQRTQQEDSAVYLCASSLSRGAEQYFGPGTRLTVT.

V gene TRBV28 combines with J gene TRBJ2-2; D remains unclear. Looked up from germline, CDR1 is MDHEN and CDR2 is SYDVKM. The CDR3 is 13 residues long. V was trimmed by 7 bases and J by 0 bases, leaving 6 bases between them. The DNA for the CDR3 is TGTGCCAGCAAAGGCTCGAACACCGGGGAGCTGTTTTTT. Amino acids: CASKGSNTGELFF.

This chain links TRBV7-6 with TRBJ2-7; weak D call: TRBD2 (6 bases). Between the trimmed V and J ends, which lost 4 bases and 1 base, there was a span of 17 bases. CDR1 is SGHVS, CDR2 FNYEAQ, per germline. The CDR3 is 16 amino acids. CDR3 region: CASSSHPAGGSYEQYF. Here the CDR3 DNA reads TGTGCCAGCAGCTCCCATCCAGCGGGTGGATCCTACGAGCAGTACTTC.

The V gene is TRBV19, the J gene TRBJ2-7; TRBD2 might be the D (5 bases). This CDR3 has 15 residues. Trimming removed 3 bases at V and 1 base at J, with 13 bases between. Germline assignment: CDR1 LNHDA and CDR2 SQIVND (reference sequence). CDR3 amino acids: CASSIARGASYEQYF. In DNA form, the CDR3 reads TGTGCCAGTAGTATCGCCCGGGGAGCGTCCTACGAGCAGTACTTC.

This sequence joins TRBV5-4 and TRBJ2-3, with D tentatively TRBD1 (5 bases). Trimming cost V 4 bases and J 6 bases, with 18 bases left between them. The CDR3 contains 15 residues. Germline loops: CDR1 SGHNT, CDR2 YYREEE (reference sequence). CDR3 residues: CASSLTSSRADTQYF. The CDR3 coding sequence is TGTGCCAGCAGCCTGACCAGCAGCAGGGCCGATACGCAGTATTTT.

In this sample, this clone turned up once. The chain links TRBV7-3 to TRBJ2-7, with 12 bases matching TRBD2. The V gene end was trimmed by 3 bases and the J gene end by 2 bases; junction bases not matched to a gene: 2. Germline V lookup: CDR1 SGHTA, CDR2 FQGTGA. This CDR3 contains 15 residues. The CDR3 nucleotides read TGTGCCAGCAGCTTGGCTAGCGGGAGGGCCTACGAGCAGTACTTC. Protein: CASSLASGRAYEQYF.

The chain carries TRBV27 and TRBJ1-1, with D hard to call. In germline, CDR1 is MNHEY, CDR2 SMNVEV (reference sequence). The CDR3 extends over 14 amino acids. V gave up 0 bases and J gave up 4 bases, with 9 bases separating them. The CDR3 region is CASSLSFVSTEAFF. The CDR3 DNA reads as TGTGCCAGCAGTTTATCATTTGTCAGCACTGAAGCTTTCTTT.

The chain carries TRBV2 and TRBJ2-1, with D unclear. Germline values: CDR1 SNHLY, CDR2 FYNNEI. CDR3 length: 12 amino acids. V lost 5 bases, J lost 7 bases, and 9 bases lay in between. As DNA, the CDR3 is TGTGCCAGCAGTTTACAGAGGAATGAGCAGTTCTTC. Translation gives CASSLQRNEQFF.

The V gene is TRBV19, the J gene TRBJ2-2, with D perhaps TRBD1 (6 bases). V lost 5 bases and J 5 bases, leaving 9 bases between the germline ends. Germline V gene sequence: CDR1 LNHDA, CDR2 SQIVND (reference sequence). CDR3 length: 13 amino acids. CDR3 residues: CASSSGQTGELFF. CDR3 DNA: TGTGCCAGTAGTTCAGGACAGACCGGGGAGCTGTTTTTT.

The rearrangement joins TRBV5-6 to TRBJ2-7; TRBD1 aligns across 9 bases. J lost 5 bases, V lost 3 bases, and 9 bases had no gene match. In germline, CDR1 is SGHDT, CDR2 YYEEEE. This CDR3 contains 15 residues. The CDR3 spells CASSSGTGLGDEQYF. The CDR3, as DNA: TGTGCCAGCAGCTCCGGGACAGGGCTCGGTGACGAGCAGTACTTC.

The chain combines TRBV30 with TRBJ1-2; 8 nucleotides line up with TRBD1. Germline CDR1 GTSNPN, CDR2 SVGIG (reference sequence). The CDR3 totals 15 residues. After removal of 0 bases from V and 4 bases from J, the junction contained 7 bases not matched to a gene. DNA for the CDR3: TGTGCCTGGAGTGTTAGCAGGGGGCGTATCTATGGCTACACCTTC. Translated: CAWSVSRGRIYGYTF.

This sequence joins TRBV9 and TRBJ2-7; tentatively, D is TRBD1 (8 bases). Germline V gene lookup returns CDR1 SGDLS and CDR2 YYNGEE. Trimming cost V 7 bases and J 0 bases, with 14 bases left between them. This CDR3 is 14 amino acids long. CDR3 in DNA: TGTGCCAGCGGGGAGGGACAGGACTCCTACGAGCAGTACTTC. Protein: CASGEGQDSYEQYF. The complete variable domain, with remaining parts taken from reference TRBV9 and TRBJ2-7, reads DSGVTQTPKHLITATGQRVTLRCSPRSGDLSVYWYQQSLDQGLQFLIQYYNGEERAKGNILERFSAQQFPDLHSELNLSSLELGDSALYFCASGEGQDSYEQYFGPGTRLTVT.

The V call is TRBV5-1, the J call TRBJ2-1; tentative D call: TRBD2 (5 bases). The germline gives CDR1 SGHRS, CDR2 YFSETQ. The CDR3 has 12 residues. Trimming pared 4 bases from V and 9 bases from J, leaving 11 bases between. CDR3 amino acids: CASSLEAFEQFF. CDR3 DNA: TGCGCCAGCAGCCTGGAGGCCTTTGAGCAGTTCTTC.

The rearrangement joins TRBV28 to TRBJ2-7; tentative D call: TRBD1 (6 bases). CDR1 MDHEN and CDR2 SYDVKM come from the germline V gene. This CDR3 spans 17 amino acids. V was clipped by 5 bases and J by 0 bases, with 20 bases between them. The CDR3, as DNA: TGTGCCAGCAGTCCTAAACAGGGACGGCGTCCCTCCTACGAGCAGTACTTC. Translated: CASSPKQGRRPSYEQYF. The full variable domain, rest sourced from reference TRBV28 and TRBJ2-7, is DVKVTQSSRYLVKRTGEKVFLECVQDMDHENMFWYRQDPGLGLRLIYFSYDVKMKEKGDIPEGYSVSREKKERFSLILESASTNQTSMYLCASSPKQGRRPSYEQYFGPGTRLTVT.

The chain recombines TRBV5-1 with TRBJ1-2, with D possibly matching TRBD1 (5 bases). The CDR3 is 14 amino acids. Germline loops: CDR1 SGHRS, CDR2 YFSETQ. Between the trimmed V and J ends, which lost 0 bases and 8 bases, there was a span of 14 bases. CDR3 sequence reads: CASSLDAREDGYTF. The DNA for the CDR3 is TGCGCCAGCAGCTTGGATGCCAGGGAAGACGGCTACACCTTC.